These 28 T cell receptor beta chains were all obtained from the same sample, sequenced in a study of post-analysis software for immune sequencing data. Study conclusions and caveats: When patients were compared with controls, about 5 TRBV segments were more frequent, TRBV5-6, TRBV5-1 and TRBV20-1 among them.

Built from TCR beta cDNA, the libraries had unique molecular identifiers in them. TCRdb used MiXCR to reprocess the PCR reads, holding one entry per CDR3 protein. This table has around 440,000 distinct CDR3 sequences, roughly 45% appearing once. No antigen is known for these receptors. Material: blood. The receptors were gathered from a girl aged 10 to 17 with multiple sclerosis.

This clonotype was observed a handful of times. The V call is TRBV6-1, the J call TRBJ2-5; D call uncertain. Trimming stripped 7 bases from V and 5 bases from J, with 20 bases between. The CDR3 extends over 15 amino acids. Germline V gene data show CDR1 as MNHNS and CDR2 as SASEGT. The CDR3: CASTLSPISWETQYF. The CDR3 nucleotides read TGTGCCAGCACCTTAAGTCCCATCTCCTGGGAGACCCAGTACTTC.

The chain has TRBV19 and TRBJ2-1; D call uncertain. The CDR3 runs 16 residues. Germline V gene data show CDR1 as LNHDA and CDR2 as SQIVND (reference sequence). Between the trimmed V and J ends, which lost 5 bases and 4 bases, there was a span of 18 bases. The CDR3: CASSPATSWNYNEQFF. The DNA for the CDR3 is TGTGCCAGTAGTCCGGCGACGAGCTGGAATTACAATGAGCAGTTCTTC.

The CDR3 DNA is TGTGCCAGCAGCTTCCGGACTAGCGGCTCAAGGGAGCAGTTCTTC. Translation: CASSFRTSGSREQFF. The chain uses TRBV7-2 and TRBJ2-1; 10 bases are shared with TRBD2. Germline V gene sequence: CDR1 SGHTA, CDR2 FQGNSA. The junction had 9 bases not matched to a gene; V was cut back by 3 bases and J by 10 bases. The CDR3 length is 15 residues.

The rearrangement joins TRBV27 to TRBJ2-3, with 7 nucleotides matching TRBD2. With V trimmed by 5 bases and J by 4 bases, 15 bases remained unmatched. CDR3 length equals 17 residues. Germline-derived CDR1 and CDR2 are MNHEY and SMNVEV (reference sequence). The CDR3, as DNA: TGTGCCAGCAGTCCCCGGGGTAGCGGGCCCAGCGCAGATACGCAGTATTTT. It encodes CASSPRGSGPSADTQYF.

This clonotype turned up a few times. The chain joins TRBV5-1 to TRBJ2-3; 7 bases map to TRBD2. This CDR3 has 16 residues. The germline V gene encodes CDR1 SGHRS and CDR2 YFSETQ. V was clipped by 4 bases and J by 4 bases; unmatched bases: 12. The CDR3 DNA follows: TGCGCCAGCAGCCCCGTGTTCGCGGGAGTCTCAGATACGCAGTATTTT. This codes for CASSPVFAGVSDTQYF.

Concerning this clonotype itself: Germline is not matched at one junction end, which may reflect a read error. The J gene is TRBJ2-1, the V gene TRBV29-1; tentative D call: TRBD1 (6 bases). There are 12 residues in the CDR3. The germline V gene encodes CDR1 SQVTM and CDR2 ANQGSEA. DNA for the CDR3: TGCAGCGTTGAACTGGGGGACAATGGGCAGTTCTTC. Amino acids: CSVELGDNGQFF.

The V call is TRBV6-6, the J call TRBJ2-7, with 8 bases fitting TRBD2. After removal of 2 bases from V and 7 bases from J, the junction contained 7 bases not matched to a gene. The germline CDR1 and CDR2 sequences are MNHNY and SVGAGI (reference sequence). The CDR3 length is 14 residues. The CDR3 spells CASSYREGLGEQYF. The CDR3 nucleotides read TGTGCCAGCAGTTACCGGGAGGGCCTAGGGGAGCAGTACTTC.

The V call is TRBV5-1, the J call TRBJ2-7; D remains unclear. CDR1 is SGHRS and CDR2 is YFSETQ in the germline V gene. Deletions cut 0 bases from V and 2 bases from J, with 9 bases between. This CDR3 spans 14 amino acids. The chain's CDR3 is CASSLAASTYEQYF. The CDR3 DNA reads TGCGCCAGCAGCTTGGCGGCCAGTACCTACGAGCAGTACTTC.

This clonotype was detected only a few times. The chain uses TRBV5-1 and TRBJ2-5, with 9 nucleotides matching TRBD1. The CDR3 consists of 14 residues. Germline values: CDR1 SGHRS, CDR2 YFSETQ. With V trimmed by 4 bases and J by 4 bases, 5 bases remained unmatched. DNA of the CDR3: TGCGCCAGCAGCGGACAGGGGCGTGGAGAGACCCAGTACTTC. This translates into CASSGQGRGETQYF.

V and J are TRBV27 and TRBJ2-1; 7 bases are a match to TRBD2. Unmatched junction bases numbered 5, after V lost 6 bases and J lost 9 bases. The length of the CDR3 is 12 residues. In germline, CDR1 is MNHEY, CDR2 SMNVEV (reference sequence). The CDR3 reads CASSPTSTEQFF. Written as DNA, the CDR3 is TGTGCCAGCAGCCCGACTAGCACTGAGCAGTTCTTC.

The table lists this clonotype with a few counts. This sequence joins TRBV29-1 and TRBJ2-6; the D is unclear. Germline loops: CDR1 SQVTM, CDR2 ANQGSEA. Trimming took 3 bases from V and 0 from J, leaving 15 bases between them. This CDR3 has 17 residues. CDR3 sequence reads: CSVDLGYASSGANVLTF. The CDR3 coding sequence is TGCAGCGTTGACTTGGGCTACGCTAGCTCTGGGGCCAACGTCCTGACTTTC.

The chain has TRBV5-1 and TRBJ2-2; 7 nucleotides line up with TRBD1. The CDR3 runs to 15 residues. CDR1 and CDR2 (germline): SGHRS, YFSETQ. J lost 8 bases, V lost 0 bases, and 7 bases had no gene match. The DNA of the CDR3 is TGCGCCAGCAGCTTGGATGCGACAGGGCGGGGGGAGCTGTTTTTT. This sequence encodes CASSLDATGRGELFF.

This clonotype was found a few times. The chain links TRBV20-1 to TRBJ2-1; 8 positions agree with TRBD2. J was trimmed by 9 bases and V by 3 bases; bases with no gene match: 16. Germline V gene lookup returns CDR1 DFQATT and CDR2 SNEGSKA (reference sequence). This CDR3 is 16 amino acids long. CDR3 region: CSARTTAGLGLREQFF. The CDR3 region has the DNA TGCAGTGCTAGGACCACGGCGGGACTAGGGCTTCGTGAGCAGTTCTTC.

The chain uses TRBV20-1 and TRBJ2-1, with 10 positions matching TRBD1. CDR3 length: 14 residues. After removal of 6 bases from V and 2 bases from J, the junction contained 4 bases not matched to a gene. Per germline, CDR1 DFQATT and CDR2 SNEGSKA (reference sequence). The CDR3 spells CSAAGTGAYNEQFF. The CDR3 coding sequence is TGCAGTGCAGCCGGGACAGGGGCCTACAATGAGCAGTTCTTC.

V usage is TRBV15 and J usage is TRBJ2-7; 7 bases line up with TRBD1. The CDR3 consists of 14 residues. The germline V gene has CDR1 LNHNV and CDR2 YYDKDF (reference sequence). V shed 5 bases, J shed 2 bases, and the junction held 6 bases outside the gene matches. The CDR3 sequence is CATSLTGSAYEQYF. CDR3 bases: TGTGCCACCAGCTTGACAGGGAGCGCCTACGAGCAGTACTTC.

This chain joins TRBV7-6 and TRBJ2-3; D not certain. The V end was cut by 5 bases, the J end by 2 bases, with 8 bases between. The CDR3 spans 13 residues. Germline-derived CDR1 and CDR2 are SGHVS and FNYEAQ. The chain's CDR3 is CASSEQTTDTQYF. CDR3 sequence (DNA): TGTGCCAGCAGCGAACAAACCACAGATACGCAGTATTTT.

The chain links TRBV20-1 to TRBJ2-5; D unresolved. This CDR3 is built from 13 residues. The germline V and J ends were trimmed by 1 base and 0 bases, with 6 bases remaining between them. The germline V gene has CDR1 DFQATT and CDR2 SNEGSKA (reference sequence). The CDR3 spells CSARGIDQETQYF. In DNA form, the CDR3 reads TGCAGTGCTAGAGGGATAGACCAAGAGACCCAGTACTTC.

The chain is built from TRBV4-3 and TRBJ2-5, with 11 bases lining up with TRBD2. Germline V gene data show CDR1 as LGHNA and CDR2 as YSLEER. The CDR3 sequence is 15 residues long. V lost 4 bases to trimming and J lost 5 bases; unmatched junction nucleotides: 6. The CDR3 DNA reads as TGCGCCAGCAGCCGCGATCTAGCGGGAGGTGAGACCCAGTACTTC. It specifies CASSRDLAGGETQYF.

The CDR3 DNA reads TGCAGCGTTGATGGCGGGAGTTTGGCCTACAATGAGCAGTTCTTC. Its translation: CSVDGGSLAYNEQFF. This chain uses TRBV29-1 with TRBJ2-1, with 7 bases lining up with TRBD2. The CDR3 length is 15 residues. Germline CDR1 is SQVTM and CDR2 is ANQGSEA. With 3 bases clipped from V and 2 bases from J, the junction kept 7 bases outside the gene matches.

The rearrangement joins TRBV5-1 to TRBJ1-1; tentatively, D is TRBD1 (5 bases). V was cut by 6 bases and J by 3 bases, with 6 bases left in between. CDR1 and CDR2 (germline): SGHRS, YFSETQ. The CDR3 is 11 amino acids. CDR3 sequence reads: CASIRDTEAFF. DNA of the CDR3: TGCGCCAGCATCAGGGACACTGAAGCTTTCTTT.

The chain links TRBV20-1 to TRBJ2-1, with TRBD2 matching 9 bases. The junction had 15 bases not matched to a gene; V was cut back by 4 bases and J by 8 bases. The CDR3 is made up of 16 amino acids. Per germline, CDR1 DFQATT and CDR2 SNEGSKA (reference sequence). Here the CDR3 reads CSAIDPRSGRSDEQFF. CDR3 bases: TGCAGTGCTATAGACCCGAGGAGCGGGAGGAGTGATGAGCAGTTCTTC.

This clonotype was observed a single time. Mismatch with germline at one junction end may stem from a read error. The rearrangement uses TRBV20-1 and TRBJ1-2; the D gene is possibly TRBD1 (5 bases). CDR3 length equals 16 residues. Germline V gene sequence: CDR1 DFQATT, CDR2 SNEGSKA (reference sequence). The CDR3 bases are TGCAGTGCTAGAGCCCCAACGGGGCGGGCTAACTGTGGCTACACCTTC. Protein: CSARAPTGRANCGYTF.

Turning to this clonotype: This may stem from a read error, because a much larger clone lies one nucleotide away. This rearrangement joins TRBV27 to TRBJ2-7; perhaps D is TRBD1 or TRBD2 (5 bases each). The germline gives CDR1 MNHEY, CDR2 SMNVEV (reference sequence). The CDR3 has 14 residues. The ends were cut back, 4 bases at V and 1 base at J, with 11 bases in the middle. CDR3 sequence (DNA): TGTGCCAGCAGTTGGGGGATAGGGTCCTACGAGCAGTACTTC. Amino acids: CASSWGIGSYEQYF.

This clonotype has at least ten counts. The V and J genes are TRBV2 and TRBJ2-7, with TRBD2 as a possible D gene (6 bases). The germline CDR1 and CDR2 sequences are SNHLY and FYNNEI. V gave up 6 bases and J gave up 0 bases, with 9 bases separating them. The CDR3 has 13 amino acids. The CDR3 nucleotides read TGTGCCAGCAGCGCCGGGAGCTCCTACGAGCAGTACTTC. Its translation is CASSAGSSYEQYF.

The CDR3 nucleotides read TGTGCCAGCAGCTCACTGACAGGGTTCGGCGAGCAGTACTTC. Translated: CASSSLTGFGEQYF. The chain joins TRBV11-2 to TRBJ2-7, with 7 nucleotides matching TRBD1. The CDR3 spans 14 residues. V was clipped by 4 bases and J by 6 bases; unmatched bases: 9. Germline values: CDR1 SGHAT, CDR2 FQNNGV.

This rearrangement joins TRBV5-1 to TRBJ1-2; perhaps TRBD1 as D (6 bases). The CDR3 is made up of 14 amino acids. CDR1 and CDR2 (germline): SGHRS, YFSETQ. V shed 4 bases and J shed 2 bases, with 12 bases lying between them. The chain's CDR3 is CASSAAGANYGYTF. CDR3 nucleotide sequence: TGCGCCAGCAGCGCCGCGGGGGCCAACTATGGCTACACCTTC. Full variable domain (outside the CDR3, taken from reference TRBV5-1 and TRBJ1-2): KAGVTQTPRYLIKTRGQQVTLSCSPISGHRSVSWYQQTPGQGLQFLFEYFSETQRNKGNFPGRFSGRQFSNSRSEMNVSTLELGDSALYLCASSAAGANYGYTFGSGTRLTVV.

The rearrangement joins TRBV5-1 to TRBJ2-1; 9 nucleotides match TRBD2. CDR1 is SGHRS, CDR2 YFSETQ, per germline. The junction had 7 bases not matched to a gene; V was cut back by 4 bases and J by 5 bases. The length of the CDR3 is 15 residues. The CDR3 DNA reads as TGCGCCAGCAGCGCAGCCGGGACTAGCAACAATGAGCAGTTCTTC. Translated: CASSAAGTSNNEQFF.

The V and J genes are TRBV6-5 and TRBJ1-2, with 8 bases that match TRBD1. Trimming took 5 bases from V and 4 from J; bases not matched to a gene: 6. This CDR3 region has 14 residues. The germline V gene encodes CDR1 MNHEY and CDR2 SVGAGI. In DNA, the CDR3 is TGTGCCAGCAGTCCAGCGGACAGGGTCTATGGCTACACCTTC. Residues: CASSPADRVYGYTF.